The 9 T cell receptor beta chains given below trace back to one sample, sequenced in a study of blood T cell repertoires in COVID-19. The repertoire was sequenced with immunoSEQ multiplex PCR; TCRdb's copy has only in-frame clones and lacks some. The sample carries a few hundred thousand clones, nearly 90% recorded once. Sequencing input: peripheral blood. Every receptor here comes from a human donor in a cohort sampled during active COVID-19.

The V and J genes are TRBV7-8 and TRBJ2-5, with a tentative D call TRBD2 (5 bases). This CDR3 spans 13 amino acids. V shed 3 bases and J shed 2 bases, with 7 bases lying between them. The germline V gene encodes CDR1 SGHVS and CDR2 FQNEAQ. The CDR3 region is CASSLREQETQYF. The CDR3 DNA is TGTGCCAGCAGCTTGAGGGAACAAGAGACCCAGTACTTC.

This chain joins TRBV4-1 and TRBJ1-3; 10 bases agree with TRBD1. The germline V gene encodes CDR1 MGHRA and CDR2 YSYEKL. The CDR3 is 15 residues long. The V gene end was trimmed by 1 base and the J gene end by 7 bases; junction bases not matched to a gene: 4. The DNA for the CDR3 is TGCGCCAGCAGCCAAGTTGGGACAGGGGACAACACCATATATTTT. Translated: CASSQVGTGDNTIYF.

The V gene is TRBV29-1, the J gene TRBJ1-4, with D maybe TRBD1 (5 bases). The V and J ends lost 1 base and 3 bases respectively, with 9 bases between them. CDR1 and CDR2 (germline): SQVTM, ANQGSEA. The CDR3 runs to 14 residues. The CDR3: CSVEAGYPNEKLFF. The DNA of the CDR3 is TGCAGCGTTGAAGCAGGGTATCCTAATGAAAAACTGTTTTTT.

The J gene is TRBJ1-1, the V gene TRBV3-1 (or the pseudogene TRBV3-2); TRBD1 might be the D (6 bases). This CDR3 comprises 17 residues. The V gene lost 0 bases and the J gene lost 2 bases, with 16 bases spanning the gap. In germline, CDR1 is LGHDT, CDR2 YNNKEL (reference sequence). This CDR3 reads CASSQEAGKGTNTEAFF. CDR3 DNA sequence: TGTGCCAGCAGCCAAGAAGCGGGAAAGGGGACAAACACTGAAGCTTTCTTT.

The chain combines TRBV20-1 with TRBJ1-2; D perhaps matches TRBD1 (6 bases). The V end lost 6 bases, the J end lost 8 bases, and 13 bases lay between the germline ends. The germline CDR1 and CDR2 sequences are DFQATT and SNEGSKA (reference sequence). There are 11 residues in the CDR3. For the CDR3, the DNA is TGCAGTGCCACAGCAGGGGTCGGCTACACCTTC. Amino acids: CSATAGVGYTF.

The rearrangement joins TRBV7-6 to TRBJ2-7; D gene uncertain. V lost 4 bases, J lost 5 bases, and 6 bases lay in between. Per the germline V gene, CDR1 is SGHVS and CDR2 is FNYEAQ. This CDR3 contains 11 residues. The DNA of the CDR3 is TGTGCCAGCAGCTCTGGCCACGAGCAGTACTTC. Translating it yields CASSSGHEQYF.

CDR3 bases: TGTGCCAGCAGTTTTTGGGGGGGGAAAGGCACTGAAGCTTTCTTT. Residues: CASSFWGGKGTEAFF. The genes are TRBV27 and TRBJ1-1, with D perhaps matching TRBD1 (5 bases). The V end lost 3 bases, the J end lost 4 bases, and 15 bases lay between the germline ends. Germline assignment: CDR1 MNHEY and CDR2 SMNVEV (reference sequence). The length of the CDR3 is 15 residues.

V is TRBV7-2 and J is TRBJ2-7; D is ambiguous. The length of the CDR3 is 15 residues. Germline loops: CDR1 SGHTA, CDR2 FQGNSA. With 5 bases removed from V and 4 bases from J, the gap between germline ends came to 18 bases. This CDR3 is CASSPGRQARYEQYF. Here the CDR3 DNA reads TGTGCCAGCAGCCCAGGTAGGCAGGCGAGATACGAGCAGTACTTC.

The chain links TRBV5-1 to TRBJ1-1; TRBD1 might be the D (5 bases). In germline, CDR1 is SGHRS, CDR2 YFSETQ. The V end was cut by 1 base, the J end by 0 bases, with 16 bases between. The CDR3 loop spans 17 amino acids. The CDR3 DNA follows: TGCGCCAGCAGCTTGTCGGGCAGGGACTTTATGAACACTGAAGCTTTCTTT. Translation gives CASSLSGRDFMNTEAFF.